This TCR beta chain was observed in a study of control samples from healthy donors and cancer patients. Germline loops: CDR1 SNHLY, CDR2 FYNNEI. The length of the CDR3 is 14 residues. Trimming took 4 bases from V and 3 from J, leaving 12 bases between them. The protocol was immunoSEQ multiplex PCR, while the TCRdb copy is restricted to in-frame clones and leaves out a portion. Seen here are 75,000 to 95,000 clones, around nine tenths observed once, and the top ten hold around 6%. This clonotype was sampled from a woman aged 50 to 65 in good health. The material sequenced was blood. The V call is TRBV2, the J call TRBJ1-2; D unresolved. The CDR3 DNA sequence: TGTGCCAGCAGTGTCAGGACGGAGTACTATGGCTACACCTTC. Translation: CASSVRTEYYGYTF.